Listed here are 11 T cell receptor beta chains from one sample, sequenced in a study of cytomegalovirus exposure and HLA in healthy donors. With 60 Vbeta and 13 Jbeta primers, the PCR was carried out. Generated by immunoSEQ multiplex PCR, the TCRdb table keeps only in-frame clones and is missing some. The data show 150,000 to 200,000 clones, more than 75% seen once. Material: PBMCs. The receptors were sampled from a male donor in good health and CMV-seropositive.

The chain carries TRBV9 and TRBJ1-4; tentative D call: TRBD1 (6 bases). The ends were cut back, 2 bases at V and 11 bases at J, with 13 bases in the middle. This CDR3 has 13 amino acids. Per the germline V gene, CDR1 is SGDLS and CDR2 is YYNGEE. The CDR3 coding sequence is TGTGCCAGCAGCGTCGGGACACCGGAGAAACTGTTTTTT. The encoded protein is CASSVGTPEKLFF.

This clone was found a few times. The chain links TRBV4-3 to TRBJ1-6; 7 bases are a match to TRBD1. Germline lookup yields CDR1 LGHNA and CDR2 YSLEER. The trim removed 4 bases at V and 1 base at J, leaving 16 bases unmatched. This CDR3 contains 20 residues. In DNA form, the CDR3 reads TGCGCCAGCAGCCGAAACGCTCTGATTAGGGACAGATCCTATAATTCACCCCTCCACTTT. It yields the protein CASSRNALIRDRSYNSPLHF.

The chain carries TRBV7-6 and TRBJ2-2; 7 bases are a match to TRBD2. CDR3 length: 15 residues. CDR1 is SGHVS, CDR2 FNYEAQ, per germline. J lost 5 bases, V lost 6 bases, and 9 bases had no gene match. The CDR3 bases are TGTGCCAGCAGTCTGGGCCCGCGGGGGACCGGGGAGCTGTTTTTT. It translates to CASSLGPRGTGELFF.

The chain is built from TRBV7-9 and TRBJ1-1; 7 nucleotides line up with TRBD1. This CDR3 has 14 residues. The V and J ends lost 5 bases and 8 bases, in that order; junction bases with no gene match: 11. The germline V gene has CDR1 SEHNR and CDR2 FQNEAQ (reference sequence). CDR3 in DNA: TGTGCCAGCAGCGAATACGACAGGGACGGAGAAGCTTTCTTT. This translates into CASSEYDRDGEAFF.

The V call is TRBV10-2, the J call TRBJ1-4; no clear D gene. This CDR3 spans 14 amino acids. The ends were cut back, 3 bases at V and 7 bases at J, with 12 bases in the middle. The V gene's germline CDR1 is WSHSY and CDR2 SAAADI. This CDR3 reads CASSDTGWGEKLFF. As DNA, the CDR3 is TGCGCCAGCAGTGACACGGGGTGGGGTGAAAAACTGTTTTTT.

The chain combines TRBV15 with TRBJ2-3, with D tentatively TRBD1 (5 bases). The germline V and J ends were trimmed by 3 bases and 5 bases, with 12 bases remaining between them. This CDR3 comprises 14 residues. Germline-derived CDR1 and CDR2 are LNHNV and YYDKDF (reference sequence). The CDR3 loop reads CATSRPGWEDTQYF. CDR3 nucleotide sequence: TGTGCCACCAGCAGGCCAGGGTGGGAAGATACGCAGTATTTT. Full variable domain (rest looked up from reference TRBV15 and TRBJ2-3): DAMVIQNPRYQVTQFGKPVTLSCSQTLNHNVMYWYQQKSSQAPKLLFHYYDKDFNNEADTPDNFQSRRPNTSFCFLDIRSPGLGDTAMYLCATSRPGWEDTQYFGPGTRLTVL.

The CDR3 DNA follows: TGTGCCACTCAGGGGGAAGAGACCCAGTACTTC. Translating gives CATQGEETQYF. The rearrangement links TRBV19 to TRBJ2-5, with 7 nucleotides matching TRBD1. The germline gives CDR1 LNHDA, CDR2 SQIVND (reference sequence). The CDR3 consists of 11 residues. The V segment lost 10 bases and the J segment 3 bases; nucleotides outside the gene matches: 2.

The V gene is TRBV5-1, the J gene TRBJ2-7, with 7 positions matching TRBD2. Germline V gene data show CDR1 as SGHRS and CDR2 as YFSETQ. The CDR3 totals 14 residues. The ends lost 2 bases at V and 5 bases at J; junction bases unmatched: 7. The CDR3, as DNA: TGCGCCAGCAGCTTCCGTTGGGGGGGTCACGAGCAGTACTTC. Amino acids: CASSFRWGGHEQYF.

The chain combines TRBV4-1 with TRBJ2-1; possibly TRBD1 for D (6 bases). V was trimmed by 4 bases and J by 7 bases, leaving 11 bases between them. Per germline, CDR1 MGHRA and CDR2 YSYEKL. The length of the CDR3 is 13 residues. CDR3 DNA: TGCGCCAGCAGCCTAGGGACAACTAATGAGCAGTTCTTC. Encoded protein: CASSLGTTNEQFF.

The CDR3 is CASRAREDQPQHF. The CDR3 nucleotides are TGTGCCAGCAGGGCCAGGGAAGATCAGCCCCAGCATTTT. This chain connects TRBV6-5 to TRBJ1-5, with D maybe TRBD1 (5 bases). V was pared by 6 bases and J by 5 bases, with 11 bases between. The CDR3 runs 13 residues. CDR1 MNHEY and CDR2 SVGAGI come from the germline V gene.

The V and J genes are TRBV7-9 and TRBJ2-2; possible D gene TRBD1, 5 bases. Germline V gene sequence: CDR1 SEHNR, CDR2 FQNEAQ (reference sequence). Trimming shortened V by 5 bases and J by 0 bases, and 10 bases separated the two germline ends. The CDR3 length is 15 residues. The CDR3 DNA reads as TGTGCCAGCAGCATCGACAGCGCGAACACCGGGGAGCTGTTTTTT. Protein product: CASSIDSANTGELFF.